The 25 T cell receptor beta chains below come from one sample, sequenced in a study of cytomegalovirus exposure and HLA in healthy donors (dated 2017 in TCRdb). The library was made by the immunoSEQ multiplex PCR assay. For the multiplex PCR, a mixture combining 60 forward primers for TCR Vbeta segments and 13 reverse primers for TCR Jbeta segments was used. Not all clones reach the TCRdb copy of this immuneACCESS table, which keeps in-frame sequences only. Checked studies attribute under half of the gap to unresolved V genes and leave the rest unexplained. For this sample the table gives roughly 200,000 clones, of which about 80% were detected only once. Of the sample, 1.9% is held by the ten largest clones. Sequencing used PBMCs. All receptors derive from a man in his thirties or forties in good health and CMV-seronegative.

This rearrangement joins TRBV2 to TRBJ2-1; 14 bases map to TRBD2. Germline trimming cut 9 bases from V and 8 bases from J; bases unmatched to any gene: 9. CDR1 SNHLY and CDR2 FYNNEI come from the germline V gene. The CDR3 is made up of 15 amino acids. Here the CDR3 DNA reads TGTGCCAGTGCGGGACTAGCGGGAGCTGGGGATGAGCAGTTCTTC. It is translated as CASAGLAGAGDEQFF.

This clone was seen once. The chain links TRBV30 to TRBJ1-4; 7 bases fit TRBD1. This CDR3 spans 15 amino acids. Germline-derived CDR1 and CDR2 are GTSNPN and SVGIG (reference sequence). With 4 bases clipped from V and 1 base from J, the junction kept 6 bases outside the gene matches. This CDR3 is CAWKTGLRTNEKLFF. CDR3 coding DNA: TGTGCCTGGAAGACAGGGTTACGAACTAATGAAAAACTGTTTTTT.

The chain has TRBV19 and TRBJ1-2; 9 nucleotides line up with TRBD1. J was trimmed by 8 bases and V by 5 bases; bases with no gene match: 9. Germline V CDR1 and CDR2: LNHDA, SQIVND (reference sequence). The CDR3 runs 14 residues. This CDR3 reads CASSEQGASVGYTF. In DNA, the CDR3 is TGTGCCAGTAGTGAACAGGGGGCTTCAGTGGGCTACACCTTC.

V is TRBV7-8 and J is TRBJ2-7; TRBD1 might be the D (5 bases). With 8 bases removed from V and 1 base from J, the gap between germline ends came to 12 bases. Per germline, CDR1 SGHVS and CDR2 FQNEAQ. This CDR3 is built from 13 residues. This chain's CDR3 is CASEGANSYEQYF. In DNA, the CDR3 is TGTGCCAGCGAAGGGGCTAATTCCTACGAGCAGTACTTC.

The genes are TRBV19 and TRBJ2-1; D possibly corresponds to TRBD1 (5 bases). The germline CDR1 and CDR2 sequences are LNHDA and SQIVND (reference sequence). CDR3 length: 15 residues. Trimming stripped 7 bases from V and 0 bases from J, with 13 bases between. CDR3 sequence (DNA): TGTGCCAGTAATATGGACACGACCTCCTACAATGAGCAGTTCTTC. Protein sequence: CASNMDTTSYNEQFF. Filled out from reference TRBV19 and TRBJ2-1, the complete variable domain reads DGGITQSPKYLFRKEGQNVTLSCEQNLNHDAMYWYRQDPGQGLRLIYYSQIVNDFQKGDIAEGYSVSREKKESFPLTVTSAQKNPTAFYLCASNMDTTSYNEQFFGPGTRLTVL.

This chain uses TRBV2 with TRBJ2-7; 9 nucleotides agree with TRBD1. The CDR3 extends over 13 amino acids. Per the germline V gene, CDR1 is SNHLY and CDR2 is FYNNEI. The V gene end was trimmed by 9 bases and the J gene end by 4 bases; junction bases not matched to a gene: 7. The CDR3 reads CASGGQGGYEQYF. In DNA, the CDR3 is TGTGCCAGTGGGGGACAGGGAGGGTACGAGCAGTACTTC.

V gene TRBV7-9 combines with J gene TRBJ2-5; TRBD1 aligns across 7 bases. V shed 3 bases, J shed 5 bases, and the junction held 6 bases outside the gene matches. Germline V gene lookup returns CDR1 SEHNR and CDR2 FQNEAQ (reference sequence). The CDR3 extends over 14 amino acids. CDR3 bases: TGTGCCAGCAGCTTCAAGGGGGCAGGGGAGACCCAGTACTTC. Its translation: CASSFKGAGETQYF.

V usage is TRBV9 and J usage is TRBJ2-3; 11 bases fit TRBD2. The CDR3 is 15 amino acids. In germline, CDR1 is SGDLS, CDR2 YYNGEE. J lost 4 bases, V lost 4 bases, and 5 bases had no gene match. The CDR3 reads CASSKTSGIADTQYF. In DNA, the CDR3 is TGTGCCAGCAGCAAGACTAGCGGGATCGCAGATACGCAGTATTTT. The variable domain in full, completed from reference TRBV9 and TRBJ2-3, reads DSGVTQTPKHLITATGQRVTLRCSPRSGDLSVYWYQQSLDQGLQFLIQYYNGEERAKGNILERFSAQQFPDLHSELNLSSLELGDSALYFCASSKTSGIADTQYFGPGTRLTVL.

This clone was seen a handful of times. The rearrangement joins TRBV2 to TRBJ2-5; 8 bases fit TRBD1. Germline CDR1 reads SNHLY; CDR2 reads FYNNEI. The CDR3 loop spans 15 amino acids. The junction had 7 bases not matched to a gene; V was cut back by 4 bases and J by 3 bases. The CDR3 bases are TGTGCCAGCAGTGCTGGACAGGGTCGTGAAGAGACCCAGTACTTC. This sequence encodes CASSAGQGREETQYF. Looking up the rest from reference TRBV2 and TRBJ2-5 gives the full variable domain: EPEVTQTPSHQVTQMGQEVILRCVPISNHLYFYWYRQILGQKVEFLVSFYNNEISEKSEIFDDQFSVERPDGSNFTLKIRSTKLEDSAMYFCASSAGQGREETQYFGPGTRLLVL.

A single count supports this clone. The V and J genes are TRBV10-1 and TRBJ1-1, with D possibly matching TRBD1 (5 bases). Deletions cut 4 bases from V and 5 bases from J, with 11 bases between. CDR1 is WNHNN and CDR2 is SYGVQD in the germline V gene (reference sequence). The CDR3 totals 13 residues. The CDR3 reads CASSGVGQTEAFF. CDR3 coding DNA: TGCGCCAGCAGTGGGGTGGGGCAAACTGAAGCTTTCTTT.

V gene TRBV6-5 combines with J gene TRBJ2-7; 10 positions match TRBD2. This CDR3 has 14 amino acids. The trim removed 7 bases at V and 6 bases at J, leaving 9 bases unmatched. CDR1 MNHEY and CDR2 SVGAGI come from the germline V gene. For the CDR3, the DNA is TGTGCCAGCAACCTCCTAGCGGGAGTGGGCGAGCAGTACTTC. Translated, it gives CASNLLAGVGEQYF.

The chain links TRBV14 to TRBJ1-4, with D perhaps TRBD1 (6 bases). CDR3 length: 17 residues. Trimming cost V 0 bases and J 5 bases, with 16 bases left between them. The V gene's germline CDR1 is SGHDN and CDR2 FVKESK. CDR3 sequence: CASSQDFVQGTNEKLFF. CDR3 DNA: TGTGCCAGCAGCCAAGATTTCGTACAGGGTACAAATGAAAAACTGTTTTTT.

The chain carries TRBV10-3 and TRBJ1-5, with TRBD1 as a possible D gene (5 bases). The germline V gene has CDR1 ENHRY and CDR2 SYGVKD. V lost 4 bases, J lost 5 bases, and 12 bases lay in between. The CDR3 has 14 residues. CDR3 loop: CAISASGEHQPQHF. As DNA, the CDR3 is TGTGCCATCAGTGCCTCGGGGGAGCATCAGCCCCAGCATTTT.

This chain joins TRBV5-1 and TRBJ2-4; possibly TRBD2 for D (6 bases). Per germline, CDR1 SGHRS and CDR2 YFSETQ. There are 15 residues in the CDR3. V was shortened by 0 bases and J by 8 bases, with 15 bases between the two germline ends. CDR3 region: CASSLELAGMDIQYF. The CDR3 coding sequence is TGCGCCAGCAGCTTGGAGTTGGCGGGGATGGACATTCAGTACTTC. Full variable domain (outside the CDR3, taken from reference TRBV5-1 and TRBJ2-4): KAGVTQTPRYLIKTRGQQVTLSCSPISGHRSVSWYQQTPGQGLQFLFEYFSETQRNKGNFPGRFSGRQFSNSRSEMNVSTLELGDSALYLCASSLELAGMDIQYFGAGTRLSVL.

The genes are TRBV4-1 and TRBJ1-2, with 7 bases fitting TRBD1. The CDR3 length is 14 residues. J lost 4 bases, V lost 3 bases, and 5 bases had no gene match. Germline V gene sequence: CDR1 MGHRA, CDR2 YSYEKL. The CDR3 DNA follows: TGCGCCAGCAGCCAGAGGGGGCGTAGCTATGGCTACACCTTC. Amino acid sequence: CASSQRGRSYGYTF.

The DNA of the CDR3 is TGTGCCAGCAGCATCGGACTAGCGGGAGGGCAAGAGCAGTACTTC. Translating it yields CASSIGLAGGQEQYF. J is TRBJ2-7 and V is TRBV9; 15 nucleotides agree with TRBD2. Germline trimming cut 4 bases from V and 7 bases from J; bases unmatched to any gene: 6. Germline loops: CDR1 SGDLS, CDR2 YYNGEE. The CDR3 extends over 15 amino acids.

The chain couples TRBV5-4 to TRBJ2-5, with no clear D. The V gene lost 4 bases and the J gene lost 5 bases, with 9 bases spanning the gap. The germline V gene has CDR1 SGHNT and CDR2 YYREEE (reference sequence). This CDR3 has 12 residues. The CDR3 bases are TGTGCCAGCAGCACCTTAGAGGAGACCCAGTACTTC. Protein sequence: CASSTLEETQYF. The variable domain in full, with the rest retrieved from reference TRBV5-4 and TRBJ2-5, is ETGVTQSPTHLIKTRGQQVTLRCSSQSGHNTVSWYQQALGQGPQFIFQYYREEENGRGNFPPRFSGLQFPNYSSELNVNALELDDSALYLCASSTLEETQYFGPGTRLLVL.

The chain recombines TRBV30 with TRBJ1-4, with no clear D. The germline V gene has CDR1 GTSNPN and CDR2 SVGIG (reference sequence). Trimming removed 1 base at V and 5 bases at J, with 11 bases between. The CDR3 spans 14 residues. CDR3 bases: TGTGCCTGGAGTGGTAACAGAGTAAATGAAAAACTGTTTTTT. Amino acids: CAWSGNRVNEKLFF.

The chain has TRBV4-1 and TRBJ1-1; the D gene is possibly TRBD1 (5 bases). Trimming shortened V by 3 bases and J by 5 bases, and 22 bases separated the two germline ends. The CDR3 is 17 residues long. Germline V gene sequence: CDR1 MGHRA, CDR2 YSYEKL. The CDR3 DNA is TGCGCCAGCAGCCAGGCGGTTACGGGCCCTAAGGGGACTGAAGCTTTCTTT. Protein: CASSQAVTGPKGTEAFF.

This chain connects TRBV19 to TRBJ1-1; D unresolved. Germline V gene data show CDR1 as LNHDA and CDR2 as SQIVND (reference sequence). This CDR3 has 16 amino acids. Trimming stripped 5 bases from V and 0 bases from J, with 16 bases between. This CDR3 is CASSPRGLAMNTEAFF. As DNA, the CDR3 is TGTGCCAGTAGTCCCCGAGGCTTAGCCATGAACACTGAAGCTTTCTTT.

The CDR3 DNA follows: TGTGCCAGCAGTGAACACAAGACAGGGAAGAACATTCAGTACTTC. It specifies CASSEHKTGKNIQYF. The gene calls are TRBV6-1 and TRBJ2-4; 7 nucleotides align to TRBD1. The CDR3 runs 15 residues. The V gene end was trimmed by 2 bases and the J gene end by 7 bases; junction bases not matched to a gene: 8. CDR1 is MNHNS and CDR2 is SASEGT in the germline V gene.

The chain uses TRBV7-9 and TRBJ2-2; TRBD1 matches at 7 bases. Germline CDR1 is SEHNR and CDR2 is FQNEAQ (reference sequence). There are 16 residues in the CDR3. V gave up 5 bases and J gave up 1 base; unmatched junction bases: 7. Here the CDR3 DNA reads TGTGCCAGCAGCCAACTGGGACAGCTGAACACCGGGGAGCTGTTTTTT. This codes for CASSQLGQLNTGELFF.

CDR3 in amino acids: CASSQGGTGEGETQYF. The CDR3, as DNA: TGTGCCAGCAGCCAAGGAGGGACAGGGGAGGGTGAGACCCAGTACTTC. The V and J genes are TRBV4-2 and TRBJ2-5, with 10 bases that match TRBD1. The CDR3 totals 16 residues. The germline CDR1 and CDR2 sequences are LGHNA and YNFKEQ. V lost 1 base, J lost 5 bases, and 7 bases stayed unmatched.

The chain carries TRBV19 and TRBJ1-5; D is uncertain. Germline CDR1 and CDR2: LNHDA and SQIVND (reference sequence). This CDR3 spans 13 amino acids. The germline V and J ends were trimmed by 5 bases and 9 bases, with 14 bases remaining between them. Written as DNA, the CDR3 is TGTGCCAGTAGTCAGGTCCCAGTGGGGCCCCAGCATTTT. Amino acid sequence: CASSQVPVGPQHF.

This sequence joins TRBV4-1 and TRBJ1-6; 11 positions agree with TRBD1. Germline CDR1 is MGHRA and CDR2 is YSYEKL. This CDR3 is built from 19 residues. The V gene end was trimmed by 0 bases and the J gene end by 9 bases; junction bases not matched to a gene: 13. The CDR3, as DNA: TGCGCCAGCAGCCAAGACACCCCGGGACAGGGGGTGACGGGTTCACCCCTCCACTTT. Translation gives CASSQDTPGQGVTGSPLHF.